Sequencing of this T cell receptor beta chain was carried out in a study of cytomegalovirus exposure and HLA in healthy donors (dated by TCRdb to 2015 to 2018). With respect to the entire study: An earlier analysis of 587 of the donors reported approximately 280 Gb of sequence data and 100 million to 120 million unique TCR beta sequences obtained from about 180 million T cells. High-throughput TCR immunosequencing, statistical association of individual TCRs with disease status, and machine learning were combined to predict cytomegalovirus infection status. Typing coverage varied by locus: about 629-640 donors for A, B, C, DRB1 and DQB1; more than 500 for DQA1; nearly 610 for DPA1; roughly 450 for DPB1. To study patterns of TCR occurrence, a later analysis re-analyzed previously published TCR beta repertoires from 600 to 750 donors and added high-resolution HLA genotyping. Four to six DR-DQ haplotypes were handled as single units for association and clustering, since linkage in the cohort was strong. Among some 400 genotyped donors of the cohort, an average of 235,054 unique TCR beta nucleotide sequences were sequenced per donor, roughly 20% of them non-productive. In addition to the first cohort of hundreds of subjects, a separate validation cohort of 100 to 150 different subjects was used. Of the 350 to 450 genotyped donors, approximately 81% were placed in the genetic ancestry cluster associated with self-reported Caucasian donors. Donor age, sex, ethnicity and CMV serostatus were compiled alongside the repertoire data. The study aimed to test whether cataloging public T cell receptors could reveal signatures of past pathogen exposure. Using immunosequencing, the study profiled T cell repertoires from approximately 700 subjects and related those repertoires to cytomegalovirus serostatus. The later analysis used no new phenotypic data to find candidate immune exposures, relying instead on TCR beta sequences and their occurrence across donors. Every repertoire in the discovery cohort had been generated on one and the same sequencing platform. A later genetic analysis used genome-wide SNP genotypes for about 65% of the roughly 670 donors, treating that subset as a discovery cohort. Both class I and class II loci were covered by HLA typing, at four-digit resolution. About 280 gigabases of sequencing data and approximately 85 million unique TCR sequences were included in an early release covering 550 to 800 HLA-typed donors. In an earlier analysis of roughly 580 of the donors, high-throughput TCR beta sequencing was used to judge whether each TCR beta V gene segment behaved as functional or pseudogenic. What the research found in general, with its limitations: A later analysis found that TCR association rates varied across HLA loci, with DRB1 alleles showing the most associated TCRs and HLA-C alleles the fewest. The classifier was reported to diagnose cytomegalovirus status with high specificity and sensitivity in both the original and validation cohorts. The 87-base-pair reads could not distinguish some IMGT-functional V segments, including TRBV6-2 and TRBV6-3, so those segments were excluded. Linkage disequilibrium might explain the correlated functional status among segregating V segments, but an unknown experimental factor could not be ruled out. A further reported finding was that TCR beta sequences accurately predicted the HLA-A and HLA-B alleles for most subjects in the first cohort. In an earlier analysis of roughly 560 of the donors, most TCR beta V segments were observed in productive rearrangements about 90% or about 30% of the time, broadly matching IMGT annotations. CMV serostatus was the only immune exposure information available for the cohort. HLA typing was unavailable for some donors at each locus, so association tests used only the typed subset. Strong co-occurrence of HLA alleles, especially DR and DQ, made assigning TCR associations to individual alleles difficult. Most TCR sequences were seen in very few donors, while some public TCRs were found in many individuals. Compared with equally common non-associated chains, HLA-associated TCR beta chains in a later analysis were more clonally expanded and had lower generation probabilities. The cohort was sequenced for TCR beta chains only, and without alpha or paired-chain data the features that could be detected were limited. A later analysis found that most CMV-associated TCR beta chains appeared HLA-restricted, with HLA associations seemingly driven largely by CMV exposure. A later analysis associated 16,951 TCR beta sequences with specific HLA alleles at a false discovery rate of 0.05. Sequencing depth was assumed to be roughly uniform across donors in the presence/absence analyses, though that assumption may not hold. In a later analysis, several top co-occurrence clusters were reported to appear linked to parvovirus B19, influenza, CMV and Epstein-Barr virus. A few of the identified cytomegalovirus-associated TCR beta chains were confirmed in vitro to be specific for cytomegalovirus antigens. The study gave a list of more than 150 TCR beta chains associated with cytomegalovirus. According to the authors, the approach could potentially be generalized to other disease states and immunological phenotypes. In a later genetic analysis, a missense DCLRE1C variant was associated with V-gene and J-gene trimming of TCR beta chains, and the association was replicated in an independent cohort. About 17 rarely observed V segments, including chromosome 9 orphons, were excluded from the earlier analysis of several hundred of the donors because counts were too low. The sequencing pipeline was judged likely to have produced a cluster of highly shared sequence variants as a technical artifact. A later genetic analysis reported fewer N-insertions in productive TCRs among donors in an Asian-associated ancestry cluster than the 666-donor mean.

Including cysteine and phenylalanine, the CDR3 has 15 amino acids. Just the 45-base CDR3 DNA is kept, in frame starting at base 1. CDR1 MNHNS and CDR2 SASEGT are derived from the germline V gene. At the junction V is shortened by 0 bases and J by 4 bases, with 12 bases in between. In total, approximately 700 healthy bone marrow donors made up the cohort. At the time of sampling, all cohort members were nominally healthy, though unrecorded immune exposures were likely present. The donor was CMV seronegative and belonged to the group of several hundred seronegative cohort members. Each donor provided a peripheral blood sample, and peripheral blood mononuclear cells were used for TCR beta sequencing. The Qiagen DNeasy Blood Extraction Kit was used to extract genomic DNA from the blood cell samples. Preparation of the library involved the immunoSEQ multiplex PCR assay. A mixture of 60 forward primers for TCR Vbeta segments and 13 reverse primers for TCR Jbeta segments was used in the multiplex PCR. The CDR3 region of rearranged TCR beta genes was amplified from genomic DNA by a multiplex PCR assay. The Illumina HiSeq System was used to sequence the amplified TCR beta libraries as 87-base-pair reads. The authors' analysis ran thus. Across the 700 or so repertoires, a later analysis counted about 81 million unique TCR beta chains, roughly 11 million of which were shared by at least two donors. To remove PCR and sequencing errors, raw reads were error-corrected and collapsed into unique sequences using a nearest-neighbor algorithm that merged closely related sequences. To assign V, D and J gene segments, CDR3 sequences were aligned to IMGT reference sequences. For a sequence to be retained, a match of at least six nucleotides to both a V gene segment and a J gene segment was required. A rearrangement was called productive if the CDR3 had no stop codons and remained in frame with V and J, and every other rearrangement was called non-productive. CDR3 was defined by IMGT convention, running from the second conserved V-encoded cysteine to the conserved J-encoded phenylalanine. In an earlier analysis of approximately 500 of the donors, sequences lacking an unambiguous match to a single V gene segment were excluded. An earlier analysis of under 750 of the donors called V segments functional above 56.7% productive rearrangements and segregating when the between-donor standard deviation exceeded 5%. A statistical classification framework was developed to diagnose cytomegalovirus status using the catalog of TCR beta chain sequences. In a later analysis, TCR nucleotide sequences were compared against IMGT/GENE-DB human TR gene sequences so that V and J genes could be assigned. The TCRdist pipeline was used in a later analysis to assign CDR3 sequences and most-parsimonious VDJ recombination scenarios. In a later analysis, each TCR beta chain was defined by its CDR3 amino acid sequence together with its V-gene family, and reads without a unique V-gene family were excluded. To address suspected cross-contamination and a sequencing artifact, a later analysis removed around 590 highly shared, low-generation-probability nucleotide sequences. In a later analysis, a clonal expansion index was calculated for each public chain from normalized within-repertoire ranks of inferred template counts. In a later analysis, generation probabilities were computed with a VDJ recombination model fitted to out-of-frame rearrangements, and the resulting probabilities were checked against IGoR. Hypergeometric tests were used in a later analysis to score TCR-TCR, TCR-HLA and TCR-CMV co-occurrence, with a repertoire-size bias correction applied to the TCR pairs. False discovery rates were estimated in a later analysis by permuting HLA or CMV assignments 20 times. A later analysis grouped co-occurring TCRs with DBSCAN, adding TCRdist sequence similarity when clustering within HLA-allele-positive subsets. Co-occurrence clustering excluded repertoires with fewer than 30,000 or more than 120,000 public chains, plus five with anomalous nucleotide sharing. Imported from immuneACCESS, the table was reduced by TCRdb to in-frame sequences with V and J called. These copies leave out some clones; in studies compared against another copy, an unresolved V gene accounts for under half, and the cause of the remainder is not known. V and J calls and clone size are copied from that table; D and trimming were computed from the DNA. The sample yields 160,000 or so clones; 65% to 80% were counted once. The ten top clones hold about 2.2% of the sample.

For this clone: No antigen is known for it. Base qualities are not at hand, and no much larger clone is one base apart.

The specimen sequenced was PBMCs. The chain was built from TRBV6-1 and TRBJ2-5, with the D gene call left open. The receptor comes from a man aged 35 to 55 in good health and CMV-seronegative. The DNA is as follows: TGTGCCAGCAGTGAAGCGCTGGTCTACAGAGAGACCCAGTACTTC. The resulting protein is CASSEALVYRETQYF.